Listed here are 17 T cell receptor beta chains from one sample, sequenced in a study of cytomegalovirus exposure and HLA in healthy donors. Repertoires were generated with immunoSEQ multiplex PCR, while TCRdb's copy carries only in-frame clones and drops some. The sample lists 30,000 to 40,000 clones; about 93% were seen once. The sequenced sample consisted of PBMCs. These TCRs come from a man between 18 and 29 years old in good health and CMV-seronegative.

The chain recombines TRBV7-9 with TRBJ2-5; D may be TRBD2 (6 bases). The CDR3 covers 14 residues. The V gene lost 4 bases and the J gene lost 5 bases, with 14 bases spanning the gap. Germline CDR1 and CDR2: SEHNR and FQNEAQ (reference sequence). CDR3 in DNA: TGTGCCAGCAGCTGGCAGGGAGGCGCGGAGACCCAGTACTTC. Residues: CASSWQGGAETQYF.

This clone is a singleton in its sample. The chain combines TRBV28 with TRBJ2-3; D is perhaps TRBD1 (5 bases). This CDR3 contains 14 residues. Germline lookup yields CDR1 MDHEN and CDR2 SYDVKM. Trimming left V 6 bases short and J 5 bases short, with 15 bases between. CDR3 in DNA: TGTGCCAGCAGCTTTAGCCCTACAGGAGATACGCAGTATTTT. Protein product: CASSFSPTGDTQYF.

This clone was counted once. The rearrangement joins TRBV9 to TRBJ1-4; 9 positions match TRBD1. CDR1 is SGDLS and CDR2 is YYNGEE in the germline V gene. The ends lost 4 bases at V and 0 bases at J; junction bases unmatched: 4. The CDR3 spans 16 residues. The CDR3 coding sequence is TGTGCCAGCAGCCCCACAGGGGGCACAACTAATGAAAAACTGTTTTTT. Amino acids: CASSPTGGTTNEKLFF.

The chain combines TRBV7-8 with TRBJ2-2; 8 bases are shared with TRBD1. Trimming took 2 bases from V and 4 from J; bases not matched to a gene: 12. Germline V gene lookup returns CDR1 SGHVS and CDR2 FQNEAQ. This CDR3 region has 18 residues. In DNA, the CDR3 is TGTGCCAGCAGCTTAAGCATTCCAGGGGGCCGTCCCACCGGGGAGCTGTTTTTT. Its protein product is CASSLSIPGGRPTGELFF.

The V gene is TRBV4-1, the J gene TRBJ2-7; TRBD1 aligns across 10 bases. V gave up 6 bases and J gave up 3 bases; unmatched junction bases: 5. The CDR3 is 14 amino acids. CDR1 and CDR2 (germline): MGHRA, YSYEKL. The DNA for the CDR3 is TGCGCCAGCAGTGGGGACAGGGGAAACTACGAGCAGTACTTC. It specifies CASSGDRGNYEQYF.

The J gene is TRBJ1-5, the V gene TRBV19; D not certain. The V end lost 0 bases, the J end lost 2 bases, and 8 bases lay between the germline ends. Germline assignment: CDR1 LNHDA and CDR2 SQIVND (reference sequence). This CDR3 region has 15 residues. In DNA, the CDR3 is TGTGCCAGTAGTATAGATAGAGGGCGCAATCAGCCCCAGCATTTT. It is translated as CASSIDRGRNQPQHF.

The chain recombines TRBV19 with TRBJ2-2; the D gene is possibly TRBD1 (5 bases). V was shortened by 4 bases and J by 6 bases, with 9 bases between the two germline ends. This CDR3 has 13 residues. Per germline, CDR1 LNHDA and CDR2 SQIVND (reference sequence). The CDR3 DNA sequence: TGTGCCAGTAGTACAGGGCCGGCCGGGGAGCTGTTTTTT. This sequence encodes CASSTGPAGELFF.

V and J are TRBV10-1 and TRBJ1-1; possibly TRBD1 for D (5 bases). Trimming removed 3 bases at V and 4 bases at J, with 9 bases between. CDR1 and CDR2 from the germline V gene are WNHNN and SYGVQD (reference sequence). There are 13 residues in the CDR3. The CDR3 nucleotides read TGCGCCAGCAGTGAAGCAGGGTTCACTGAAGCTTTCTTT. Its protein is CASSEAGFTEAFF.

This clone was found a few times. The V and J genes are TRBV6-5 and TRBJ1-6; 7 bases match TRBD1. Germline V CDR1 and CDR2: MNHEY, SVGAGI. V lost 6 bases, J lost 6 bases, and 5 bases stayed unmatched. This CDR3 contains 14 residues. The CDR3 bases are TGTGCCAGCAGCCCCCGGGACAGTAATTCACCCCTCCACTTT. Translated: CASSPRDSNSPLHF.

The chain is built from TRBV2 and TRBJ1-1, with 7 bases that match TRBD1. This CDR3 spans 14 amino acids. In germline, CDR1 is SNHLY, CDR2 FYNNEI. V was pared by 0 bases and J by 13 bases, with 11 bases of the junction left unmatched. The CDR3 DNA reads TGTGCCAGCAGTGAAGCGCTTCCGGGGACAGTGGATTTCTTT. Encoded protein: CASSEALPGTVDFF.

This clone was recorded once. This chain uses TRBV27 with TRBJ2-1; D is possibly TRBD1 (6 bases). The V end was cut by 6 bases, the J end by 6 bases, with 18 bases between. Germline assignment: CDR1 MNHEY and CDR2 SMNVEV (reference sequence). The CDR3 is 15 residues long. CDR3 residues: CASRLVGASGNEQFF. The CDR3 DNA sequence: TGTGCCAGCAGGCTAGTGGGGGCTTCGGGCAATGAGCAGTTCTTC.

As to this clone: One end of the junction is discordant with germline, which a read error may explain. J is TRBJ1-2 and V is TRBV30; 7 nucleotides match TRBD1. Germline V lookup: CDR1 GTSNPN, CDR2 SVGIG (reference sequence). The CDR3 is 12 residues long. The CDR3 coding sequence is TGTGCCTGGAGTGAGGGGACAGCCCCTGGCTCCTTC. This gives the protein CAWSEGTAPGSF.

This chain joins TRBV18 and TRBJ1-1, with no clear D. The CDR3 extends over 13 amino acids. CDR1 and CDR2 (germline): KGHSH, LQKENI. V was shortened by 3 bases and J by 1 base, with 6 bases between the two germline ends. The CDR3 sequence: CASSPSQNTEAFF. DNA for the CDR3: TGTGCCAGCTCACCGTCCCAGAACACTGAAGCTTTCTTT.

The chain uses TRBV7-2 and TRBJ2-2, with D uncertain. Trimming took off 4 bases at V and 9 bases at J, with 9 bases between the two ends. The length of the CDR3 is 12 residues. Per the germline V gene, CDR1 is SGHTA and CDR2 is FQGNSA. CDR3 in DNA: TGTGCCAGCAGCTCCCCCCCTAGGGAGCTGTTTTTT. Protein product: CASSSPPRELFF.

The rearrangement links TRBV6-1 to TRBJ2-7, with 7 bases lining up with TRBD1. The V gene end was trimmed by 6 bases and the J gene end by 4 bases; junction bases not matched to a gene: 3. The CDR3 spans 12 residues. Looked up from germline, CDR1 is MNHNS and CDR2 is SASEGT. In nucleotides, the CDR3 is TGTGCCAGCAGCGACAGGGTGTACGAGCAGTACTTC. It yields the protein CASSDRVYEQYF.

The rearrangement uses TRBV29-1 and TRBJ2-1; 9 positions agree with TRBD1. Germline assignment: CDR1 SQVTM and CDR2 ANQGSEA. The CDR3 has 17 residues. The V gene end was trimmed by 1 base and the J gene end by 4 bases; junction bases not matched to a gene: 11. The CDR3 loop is CSVEGLSTGQGYNEQFF. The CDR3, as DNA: TGCAGCGTTGAAGGTCTATCTACGGGACAGGGTTACAATGAGCAGTTCTTC.

The CDR3 protein is CAIAPRTGTGANVLTF. CDR3 DNA: TGTGCCATCGCGCCAAGGACAGGGACAGGGGCCAACGTCCTGACTTTC. The chain couples TRBV10-3 to TRBJ2-6, with 8 bases aligning to TRBD1. The junction had 10 bases not matched to a gene; V was cut back by 8 bases and J by 4 bases. The CDR3 loop spans 16 amino acids. Germline CDR1 ENHRY, CDR2 SYGVKD.